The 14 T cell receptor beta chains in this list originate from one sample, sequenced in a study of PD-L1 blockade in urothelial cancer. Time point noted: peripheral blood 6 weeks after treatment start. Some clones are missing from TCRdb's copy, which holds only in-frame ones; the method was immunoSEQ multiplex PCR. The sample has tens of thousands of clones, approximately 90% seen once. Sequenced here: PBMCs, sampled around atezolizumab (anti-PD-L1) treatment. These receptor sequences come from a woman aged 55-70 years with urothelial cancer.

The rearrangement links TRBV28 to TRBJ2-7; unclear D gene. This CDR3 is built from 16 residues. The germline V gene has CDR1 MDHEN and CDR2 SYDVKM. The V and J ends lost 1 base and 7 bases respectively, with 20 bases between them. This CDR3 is CASSLSNWLGLWEQYF. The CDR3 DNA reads TGTGCCAGCAGTTTATCGAACTGGCTGGGCCTGTGGGAGCAGTACTTC.

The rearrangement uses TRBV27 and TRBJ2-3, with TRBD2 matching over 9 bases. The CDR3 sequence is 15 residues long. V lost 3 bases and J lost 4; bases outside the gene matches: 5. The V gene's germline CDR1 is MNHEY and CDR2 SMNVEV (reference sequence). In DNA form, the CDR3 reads TGTGCCAGCAGTTTTAGCGGGAGTGGGTCAGATACGCAGTATTTT. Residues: CASSFSGSGSDTQYF.

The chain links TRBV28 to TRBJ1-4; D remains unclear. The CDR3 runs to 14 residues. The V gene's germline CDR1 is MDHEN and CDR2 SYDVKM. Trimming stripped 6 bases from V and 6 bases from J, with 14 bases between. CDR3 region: CASSLDGEDEKLFF. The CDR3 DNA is TGTGCCAGCAGCCTGGACGGGGAAGATGAAAAACTGTTTTTT.

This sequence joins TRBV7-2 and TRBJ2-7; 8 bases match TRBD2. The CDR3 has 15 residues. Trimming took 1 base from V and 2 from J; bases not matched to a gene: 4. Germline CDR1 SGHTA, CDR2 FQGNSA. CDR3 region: CASSLEIAGPYEQYF. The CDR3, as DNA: TGTGCCAGCAGCTTAGAGATAGCGGGACCCTACGAGCAGTACTTC.

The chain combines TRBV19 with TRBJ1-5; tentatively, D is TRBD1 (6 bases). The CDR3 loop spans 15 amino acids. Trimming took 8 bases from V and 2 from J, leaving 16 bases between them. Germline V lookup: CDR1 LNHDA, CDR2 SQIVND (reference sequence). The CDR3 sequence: CASAAGGLGNQPQHF. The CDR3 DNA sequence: TGTGCCAGTGCGGCGGGGGGCTTAGGCAATCAGCCCCAGCATTTT. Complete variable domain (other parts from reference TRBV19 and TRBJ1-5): DGGITQSPKYLFRKEGQNVTLSCEQNLNHDAMYWYRQDPGQGLRLIYYSQIVNDFQKGDIAEGYSVSREKKESFPLTVTSAQKNPTAFYLCASAAGGLGNQPQHFGDGTRLSIL.

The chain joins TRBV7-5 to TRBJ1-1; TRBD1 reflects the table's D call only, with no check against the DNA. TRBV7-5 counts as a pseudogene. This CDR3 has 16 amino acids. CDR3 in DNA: TGTGCCAGAAGCCCCTGTGTCAATAGGGGGCATACTGAAGCTTTCTTT. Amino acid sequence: CARSPCVNRGHTEAFF.

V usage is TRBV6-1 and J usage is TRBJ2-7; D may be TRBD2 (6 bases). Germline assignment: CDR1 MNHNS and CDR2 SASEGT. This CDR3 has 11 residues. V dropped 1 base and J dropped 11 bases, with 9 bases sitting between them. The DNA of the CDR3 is TGTGCCAGCAGTGAAGGGGGGGTGGAGTACTTC. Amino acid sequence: CASSEGGVEYF.

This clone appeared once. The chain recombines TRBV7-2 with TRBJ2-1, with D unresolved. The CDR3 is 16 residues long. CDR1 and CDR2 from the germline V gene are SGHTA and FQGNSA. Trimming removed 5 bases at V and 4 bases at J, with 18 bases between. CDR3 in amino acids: CASSLTLSHSYNEQFF. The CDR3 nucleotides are TGTGCCAGCAGCCTAACCCTGTCCCATAGTTACAATGAGCAGTTCTTC.

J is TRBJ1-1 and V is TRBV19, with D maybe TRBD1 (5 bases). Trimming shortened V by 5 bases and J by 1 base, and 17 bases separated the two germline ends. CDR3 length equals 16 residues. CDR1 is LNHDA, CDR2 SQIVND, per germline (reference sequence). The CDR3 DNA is TGTGCCAGTAGTGGATCTAGGGGAACCTGGAACACTGAAGCTTTCTTT. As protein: CASSGSRGTWNTEAFF.

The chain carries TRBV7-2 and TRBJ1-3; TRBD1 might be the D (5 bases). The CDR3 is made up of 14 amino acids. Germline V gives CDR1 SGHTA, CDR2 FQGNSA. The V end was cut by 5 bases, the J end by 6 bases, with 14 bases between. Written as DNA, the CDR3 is TGTGCCAGCAGCCCAAACGCAGGGTTAAACACCATATATTTT. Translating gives CASSPNAGLNTIYF.

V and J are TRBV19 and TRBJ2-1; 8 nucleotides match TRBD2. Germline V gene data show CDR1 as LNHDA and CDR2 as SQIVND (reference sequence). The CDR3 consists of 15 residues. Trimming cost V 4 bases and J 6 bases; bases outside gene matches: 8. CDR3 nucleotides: TGTGCCAGTAGTAGGGGACTAGTCGGCGGCAATGAGCAGTTCTTC. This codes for CASSRGLVGGNEQFF.

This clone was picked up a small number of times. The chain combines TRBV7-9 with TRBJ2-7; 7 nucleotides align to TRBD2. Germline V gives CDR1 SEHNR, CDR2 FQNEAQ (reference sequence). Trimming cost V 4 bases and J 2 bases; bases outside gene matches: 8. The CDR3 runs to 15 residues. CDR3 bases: TGTGCCAGCAGCTCAATGGCTAGCGGAACCTACGAGCAGTACTTC. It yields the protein CASSSMASGTYEQYF. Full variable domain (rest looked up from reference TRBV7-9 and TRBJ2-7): DTGVSQNPRHKITKRGQNVTFRCDPISEHNRLYWYRQTLGQGPEFLTYFQNEAQLEKSRLLSDRFSAERPKGSFSTLEIQRTEQGDSAMYLCASSSMASGTYEQYFGPGTRLTVT.

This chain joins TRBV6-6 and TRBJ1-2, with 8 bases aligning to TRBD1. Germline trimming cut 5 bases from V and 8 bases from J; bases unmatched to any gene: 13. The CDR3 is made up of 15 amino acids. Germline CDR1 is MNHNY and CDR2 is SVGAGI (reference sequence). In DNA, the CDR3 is TGTGCCAGCAGTCCACTCGCGCAGGGGGCCTGGGGCTACACCTTC. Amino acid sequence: CASSPLAQGAWGYTF.

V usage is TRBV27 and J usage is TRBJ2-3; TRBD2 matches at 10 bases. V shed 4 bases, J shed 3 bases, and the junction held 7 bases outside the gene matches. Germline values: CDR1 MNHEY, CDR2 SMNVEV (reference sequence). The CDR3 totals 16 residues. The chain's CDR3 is CASSSPTSGKTDTQYF. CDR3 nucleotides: TGTGCCAGCAGTTCCCCTACTAGCGGGAAGACAGATACGCAGTATTTT.